Listed below are T cell receptor beta chains from one sample, sequenced in a study of Ad26.COV2.S vaccination and SARS-CoV-2 variants. Sequenced by immunoSEQ multiplex PCR; TCRdb stores in-frame clones only, minus some. The table has 180,000 or so clones, around nine tenths seen once. Here the sequenced sample was peripheral blood, taken after recovery from COVID-19. These TCRs come from a human donor who had recovered from COVID-19. Each CDR3 is given with its conserved first and last residue. Fields, in order: CDR3 DNA, CDR3 protein, clone size, V gene, D gene, J gene. D genes are given only for firm matches. Not all rows give a size; the values are once, few, many and, for expanded clones, a class.

TGTGCCAGCAGTCTCGGGGATGAGCAGTTCTTC | CASSLGDEQFF | once | TRBV9 | . | TRBJ2-1
TGTGCCAGCAGCCCACGGACAGATTTCTACGAGCAGTACTTC | CASSPRTDFYEQYF | once | TRBV5-8 | . | TRBJ2-7
TGTGCCAGCAGTGCAGGCGAGGGGAGGACCGGGGAGCTGTTTTTT | CASSAGEGRTGELFF | . | TRBV2 | . | TRBJ2-2
TGCGCCAGCAGCTTGGCCCTTGCCAGCGGCTTAGACAATGAGCAGTTCTTC | CASSLALASGLDNEQFF | . | TRBV5-1 | . | TRBJ2-1
TGTGCCAGCTCACCGTCACCGGGACAGGGGCAGTACAATGAGCAGTTCTTC | CASSPSPGQGQYNEQFF | . | TRBV18 | TRBD1 | TRBJ2-1
TGTGCCAGCAGCGTAGGGTCTGGTGGAAACACCATATATTTT | CASSVGSGGNTIYF | once | TRBV9 | . | TRBJ1-3
TGTGCCAGTAGTATACAAAGGGGGGGCTTCAGAGGCACTGAAGCTTTCTTT | CASSIQRGGFRGTEAFF | once | TRBV19 | . | TRBJ1-1
TGTGCCAGCAGCTTAGCACTGGGTCGATTAGGGTCGAACACTGAAGCTTTCTTT | CASSLALGRLGSNTEAFF | . | TRBV7-8 | . | TRBJ1-1
TGTGCCAGCAGCTTGGGTGGTGTGGCCGAGCAGTACTTC | CASSLGGVAEQYF | . | TRBV5-6 | . | TRBJ2-7
TGTGCCAGCAGTGAACCGGGAGGGGGCTATGGCTACACCTTC | CASSEPGGGYGYTF | . | TRBV25-1 | . | TRBJ1-2
TGTGCCAGCAGCCGCCTCCGGGGGGGGCCCAATCAGCCCCAGCATTTT | CASSRLRGGPNQPQHF | . | TRBV5-6 | . | TRBJ1-5
TGTGCCACCAGGGAACAGAGTAATTCACCCCTCCACTTT | CATREQSNSPLHF | few | TRBV6-4 | . | TRBJ1-6
TGTGCCAGCAGTGAGGGGAATCTGAACTCCTACACCTTC | CASSEGNLNSYTF | . | TRBV6-1 | . | TRBJ1-2
TGTGCCAGCAGCCCCTCCCGCAGGGCAAGCGAGCAGTACTTC | CASSPSRRASEQYF | . | TRBV3-1/TRBV3-2 | . | TRBJ2-7
TGTGCCAGCAGTTTCGGACTAGCGGGGGAGACCCAGTACTTC | CASSFGLAGETQYF | . | TRBV28 | TRBD2 | TRBJ2-5
TGTGCCAGCAGCTTAGGGCTAGCGGGGGGAGGAGAGACCCAGTACTTC | CASSLGLAGGGETQYF | once | TRBV7-6 | TRBD2 | TRBJ2-5
TGTGCCAGCAGTGAAGGCCATCGGGGAGCTCAGCCCCAGCATTTT | CASSEGHRGAQPQHF | . | TRBV6-1 | . | TRBJ1-5
TGTGCCAGCAGCATTGGGACTAGCGGGGGGGCCGTCGAGCAGTTCTTC | CASSIGTSGGAVEQFF | . | TRBV27 | TRBD2 | TRBJ2-1
TGTGCCAGCAGTTTCCCAGGGAGCAAGCAGTACTTC | CASSFPGSKQYF | . | TRBV12-3/TRBV12-4 | . | TRBJ2-7
TGTGCCAGCAGCCCCGGCGGGTCGGCAACCACAGATACGCAGTATTTT | CASSPGGSATTDTQYF | . | TRBV11-3 | . | TRBJ2-3
TGTGCCACCAGTGACGGATATGGCTACACCTTC | CATSDGYGYTF | . | TRBV24-1 | . | TRBJ1-2
TGTGCCAGCAGCAAAAATCGGGAGGGCACAGATACGCAGTATTTT | CASSKNREGTDTQYF | . | TRBV21-1 | . | TRBJ2-3
TGCAGCGCCGAACACTATGGGGGCTACACCTTC | CSAEHYGGYTF | . | TRBV29-1 | . | TRBJ1-2
TGCGCCAGCAGCAGCGGACAGGTTAGCACAGATACGCAGTATTTT | CASSSGQVSTDTQYF | . | TRBV4-1 | TRBD1 | TRBJ2-3
TGTGCCAGCAGCTTAATGCTAGCGGGGGGTAGATACAATGAGCAGTTCTTC | CASSLMLAGGRYNEQFF | . | TRBV7-9 | TRBD2 | TRBJ2-1
TGTGCCAGTAGCCGACAGGGGGTAAACAATCAGCCCCAGCATTTT | CASSRQGVNNQPQHF | . | TRBV19 | TRBD1 | TRBJ1-5
TGTGCCTGCGCGGAGGGCACAGATACGCAGTATTTT | CACAEGTDTQYF | . | TRBV6-6 | . | TRBJ2-3
TGTGCCAGCAGCCTCACAGGGGGCCCTGGTAGGGAGACCCAGTACTTC | CASSLTGGPGRETQYF | . | TRBV7-3 | TRBD1 | TRBJ2-5
TGTGCCAGCAGTTACACGGGACGCATTAATGAAAAACTGTTTTTT | CASSYTGRINEKLFF | . | TRBV6-5 | . | TRBJ1-4
TGTGCCAGCAGCTTAGTTAGCGGGAGCCTCTCCTACGAGCAGTACTTC | CASSLVSGSLSYEQYF | . | TRBV7-8 | TRBD2 | TRBJ2-7
TGTGCCAGTAGTAATCTAGTGGGGCAGGTCTACAATGAGCAGTTCTTC | CASSNLVGQVYNEQFF | . | TRBV19 | . | TRBJ2-1
TGTGCCAGCAGCCAAGGAATCAGGGAGACCCAGTACTTC | CASSQGIRETQYF | . | TRBV14 | . | TRBJ2-5
TGTGCCAGCAGCCCGGGACCGAGCACAGATACGCAGTATTTT | CASSPGPSTDTQYF | . | TRBV7-8 | . | TRBJ2-3
TGTGCCAGCAGCCCCGGGGGAACTAGCGGTCAAGAGACCCAGTACTTC | CASSPGGTSGQETQYF | . | TRBV5-4 | TRBD2 | TRBJ2-5
TGTGCCAGCAGTGGCCCCGGGACAGACTCCGAGGACTATGGCTACACCTTC | CASSGPGTDSEDYGYTF | . | TRBV6-4 | TRBD1 | TRBJ1-2
TGTGCCAGCAGCCAAAAATGGACTGCTTCGAACACCGGGGAGCTGTTTTTT | CASSQKWTASNTGELFF | . | TRBV3-1/TRBV3-2 | . | TRBJ2-2
TGTGCCAGCAGCGGAGATACGCAGTATTTT | CASSGDTQYF | . | TRBV9 | . | TRBJ2-3
TGTGCCAGCAGGAAGGGAGGGAATGGCTACACCTTC | CASRKGGNGYTF | . | TRBV6-5 | . | TRBJ1-2
TGTGCCAGTAGTATAGTGGCGGGGCCTGGAAACACCATATATTTT | CASSIVAGPGNTIYF | . | TRBV19 | . | TRBJ1-3
TGTGCCAGCAGCCCCCAGGGGGTGGGGACCCACGAGCAGTACTTC | CASSPQGVGTHEQYF | few | TRBV9 | TRBD1 | TRBJ2-7
TGCAGTGCTAGTCACATACAGGGTCCCACTGAAGCTTTCTTT | CSASHIQGPTEAFF | . | TRBV20-1 | . | TRBJ1-1
TGTGCCAGCAGCACGACCGGAGCCTCCTACAATGAGCAGTTCTTC | CASSTTGASYNEQFF | . | TRBV7-9 | . | TRBJ2-1
TGTGCCAGCAGTATGGACAGGGGGCCCACAGATACGCAGTATTTT | CASSMDRGPTDTQYF | once | TRBV27 | TRBD1 | TRBJ2-3
TGTGCCAGCACAGTAGGAGAAGACAATGAGCAGTTCTTC | CASTVGEDNEQFF | . | TRBV27 | . | TRBJ2-1
TGTGCCAGCAGTTGGGTTGAGAGTGATACGCAGTATTTT | CASSWVESDTQYF | . | TRBV12-3/TRBV12-4 | . | TRBJ2-3